The sequence of this T cell receptor beta chain was determined in a study of blood T cells in healthy people across ages. Study-level results: Unsorted PBMC input precluded a conclusive naive versus antigen-experienced comparison.

There were at least 6 micrograms of total RNA extracted from every sample. Comment on this clonotype: Its specificity is unknown.

The use of a sample-barcoded 5' primer and a J-beta primer mix characterized a second PCR of about 6 to 11 cycles. Each cDNA molecule carried a tag from a template-switch adaptor that contained 12 random nucleotides. One entry per CDR3 protein results from TCRdb running MiXCR on the 5' RACE reads. The data show over 1.5 million distinct CDR3 sequences, around 48% seen once. The source material was blood. This clonotype was sampled from a woman between 40 and 55 years old in good health.

CDR3 nucleotides: TGTGCCAGCTCACAACAGACAGCCGGCTACACCTTC. As protein: CASSQQTAGYTF. V gene TRBV18 combines with J gene TRBJ1-2; D might be TRBD1 (5 bases). Germline CDR1 KGHSH, CDR2 LQKENI. There are 12 residues in the CDR3. V dropped 4 bases and J dropped 8 bases, with 11 bases sitting between them.